The 25 T cell receptor beta chains below all came from one sample that was sequenced in a study of blood T cells in healthy people across ages. Primers used in a second PCR of roughly 6 to 11 cycles were a sample-barcoded 5' primer and a J-beta primer mix. TCRdb used MiXCR to reprocess the 5' RACE reads, holding one entry per CDR3 protein. This table has almost 1 million distinct CDR3 sequences, just over 50% appearing once. Sample: blood. Receptors originate from a woman between 55 and 75 years old in good health.

Points on this clonotype: At one of its ends the junction is not consistent with the germline gene, which may arise from a read error. This chain connects TRBV7-9 to TRBJ1-4, with TRBD1 matching 7 bases. Germline V gene data show CDR1 as SEHNR and CDR2 as FQNEAQ (reference sequence). The CDR3 runs 15 residues. The CDR3 DNA sequence: TGTGTCAGCAGCAATGGACAGGCGTCTAATGAAAAACTGTTTTTT. Its translation is CVSSNGQASNEKLFF.

This chain uses TRBV7-8 with TRBJ1-3; 7 bases are a match to TRBD1. V was clipped by 5 bases and J by 2 bases; unmatched bases: 9. Germline V lookup: CDR1 SGHVS, CDR2 FQNEAQ. This CDR3 is 16 amino acids long. CDR3 DNA sequence: TGTGCCAGCAGCCGACCAATAACAGGGGCTGGAAACACCATATATTTT. Amino acid sequence: CASSRPITGAGNTIYF.

V gene TRBV7-2 combines with J gene TRBJ2-7, with 11 positions matching TRBD2. In germline, CDR1 is SGHTA, CDR2 FQGNSA. V lost 5 bases and J lost 7; bases outside the gene matches: 7. This CDR3 spans 14 amino acids. CDR3 nucleotide sequence: TGTGCCAGCAGCCCGGGACTAGCGGCGAATGAGCAGTACTTC. Translating it yields CASSPGLAANEQYF.

The J gene is TRBJ1-2, the V gene TRBV24-1, with D maybe TRBD1 (6 bases). This CDR3 is 12 amino acids long. Per the germline V gene, CDR1 is KGHDR and CDR2 is SFDVKD. The V end lost 5 bases, the J end lost 6 bases, and 9 bases lay between the germline ends. The CDR3 is CATSVGGHGYTF. The CDR3, as DNA: TGTGCCACCAGTGTGGGGGGGCATGGCTACACCTTC.

J is TRBJ1-2 and V is TRBV28, with a tentative D call TRBD1 (5 bases). Trimming removed 5 bases from V and 3 bases from J, with 13 bases in between. CDR1 is MDHEN and CDR2 is SYDVKM in the germline V gene. The CDR3 sequence is 14 residues long. The CDR3 is CASSVQGLDYGYTF. The CDR3 DNA reads as TGTGCCAGCAGTGTTCAGGGTCTTGACTATGGCTACACCTTC.

V and J are TRBV7-2 and TRBJ2-2, with 11 bases fitting TRBD1. The length of the CDR3 is 14 residues. Germline trimming cut 5 bases from V and 9 bases from J; bases unmatched to any gene: 5. Germline V gives CDR1 SGHTA, CDR2 FQGNSA. CDR3 DNA: TGTGCCAGCAGCCCGGACAGGGGGCGGTGGGAGCTGTTTTTT. This gives the protein CASSPDRGRWELFF.

Comments on this clonotype: A junction boundary mismatches the germline segment, possibly from a read error. V gene TRBV15 combines with J gene TRBJ2-5; unclear D gene. Germline V gene lookup returns CDR1 LNHNV and CDR2 YYDKDF (reference sequence). The CDR3 contains 15 residues. The CDR3 DNA reads as TGTGCCACCAGCAGAGATCGCAGAGCCCAAGAGACTCAGTACTTC. Its translation is CATSRDRRAQETQYF.

The rearrangement links TRBV4-1 to TRBJ1-2; D call uncertain. This CDR3 spans 15 amino acids. V was shortened by 1 base and J by 4 bases, with 13 bases between the two germline ends. CDR1 and CDR2 (germline): MGHRA, YSYEKL. The CDR3 region is CASSQVRPGGYGYTF. The CDR3 DNA sequence: TGCGCCAGCAGCCAAGTTCGCCCGGGAGGCTATGGCTACACCTTC.

This sequence joins TRBV30 and TRBJ1-1; 8 nucleotides align to TRBD1. The CDR3 spans 14 residues. V trimming: 4 bases; J trimming: 5 bases; junction bases outside the gene matches: 9. Germline values: CDR1 GTSNPN, CDR2 SVGIG (reference sequence). The CDR3 sequence is CAWNGAGGGTEAFF. In DNA, the CDR3 is TGTGCCTGGAACGGCGCAGGGGGCGGTACTGAAGCTTTCTTT.

This clonotype has only one observation. The chain couples TRBV6-6 to TRBJ2-5; weak D call: TRBD2 (6 bases). The CDR3 runs to 16 residues. Trimming removed 2 bases from V and 4 bases from J, with 17 bases in between. The V gene's germline CDR1 is MNHNY and CDR2 SVGAGI (reference sequence). The CDR3 sequence is CASSYRDGRYGETQYF. CDR3 nucleotides: TGTGCCAGCAGTTACCGGGATGGGAGGTATGGAGAGACCCAGTACTTC.

The chain links TRBV30 to TRBJ2-3; 8 nucleotides align to TRBD2. The CDR3 consists of 15 residues. Per germline, CDR1 GTSNPN and CDR2 SVGIG (reference sequence). The trim removed 3 bases at V and 6 bases at J, leaving 11 bases unmatched. The CDR3 DNA reads TGTGCCTGGAGGCCGGGACTAGGGTCTTTCGATACGCAGTATTTT. Its translation is CAWRPGLGSFDTQYF.

The chain combines TRBV12-3 or TRBV12-4 with TRBJ1-6; maybe TRBD1 (5 bases). The CDR3 contains 13 residues. V gave up 3 bases and J gave up 13 bases, with 13 bases separating them. The CDR3 sequence: CASSLGQGKPLHF. For the CDR3, the DNA is TGTGCCAGCAGTTTGGGGCAGGGTAAGCCCCTCCACTTT.

This clonotype has just a few counts. The gene calls are TRBV14 and TRBJ1-2; no firm D call. The CDR3 totals 14 residues. Germline values: CDR1 SGHDN, CDR2 FVKESK. V lost 2 bases to trimming and J lost 0 bases, with 7 bases between them. This CDR3 reads CASSQTLANYGYTF. The DNA of the CDR3 is TGTGCCAGCAGCCAAACTTTAGCTAACTATGGCTACACCTTC.

This clonotype has just one count. The chain has TRBV7-2 and TRBJ1-6; TRBD1 agrees at 10 bases. This CDR3 has 15 residues. CDR1 SGHTA and CDR2 FQGNSA come from the germline V gene. V lost 6 bases, J lost 12 bases, and 11 bases stayed unmatched. As DNA, the CDR3 is TGTGCCAGCAGGTCCGACAGGGGGCGAGGATTACCCCTCCACTTT. Translation gives CASRSDRGRGLPLHF.

This clonotype was seen more than once but under ten times. V and J are TRBV20-1 and TRBJ2-1; the match to TRBD2 covers 9 bases. The germline V gene encodes CDR1 DFQATT and CDR2 SNEGSKA (reference sequence). The trim removed 3 bases at V and 2 bases at J, leaving 2 bases unmatched. This CDR3 has 14 residues. The CDR3 DNA reads TGCAGTGCTAGGCGACTAGCGGCCTACAATGAGCAGTTCTTC. Amino acid sequence: CSARRLAAYNEQFF.

J is TRBJ1-1 and V is TRBV7-2; D gene uncertain. CDR1 and CDR2 from the germline V gene are SGHTA and FQGNSA. The V end lost 1 base, the J end lost 5 bases, and 14 bases lay between the germline ends. This CDR3 contains 15 residues. This chain's CDR3 is CASSLERNGRTEAFF. DNA for the CDR3: TGTGCCAGCAGCTTAGAAAGGAACGGGAGGACTGAAGCTTTCTTT.

The chain combines TRBV6-6 with TRBJ1-1; D is ambiguous. V was clipped by 9 bases and J by 1 base, with 12 bases between them. Germline V CDR1 and CDR2: MNHNY, SVGAGI (reference sequence). The CDR3 is made up of 13 amino acids. CDR3 DNA: TGTGCCAGTTTGTTTGGAAGGAACACTGAAGCTTTCTTT. Translation gives CASLFGRNTEAFF.

This clonotype was seen more than once but under ten times. The chain is built from TRBV12-3 or TRBV12-4 and TRBJ1-1, with a tentative D call TRBD1 (5 bases). Deletions cut 6 bases from V and 5 bases from J, with 10 bases between. This CDR3 comprises 12 residues. This CDR3 reads CASSQGWTEAFF. The CDR3 DNA follows: TGTGCCAGCAGCCAGGGTTGGACTGAAGCTTTCTTT.

V is TRBV28 and J is TRBJ2-7, with TRBD2 identical over 7 bases. Germline CDR1 is MDHEN and CDR2 is SYDVKM. With V trimmed by 3 bases and J by 3 bases, 14 bases remained unmatched. The CDR3 is 17 amino acids. CDR3 in amino acids: CASSFPDPETSFYEQYF. CDR3 coding DNA: TGTGCCAGCAGTTTTCCCGATCCCGAGACTAGCTTCTACGAGCAGTACTTC.

This clonotype was detected many times. This sequence joins TRBV5-1 and TRBJ2-1; no clear D gene. The CDR3 sequence is 15 residues long. The V end lost 0 bases, the J end lost 0 bases, and 7 bases lay between the germline ends. CDR1 is SGHRS, CDR2 YFSETQ, per germline. The CDR3 coding sequence is TGCGCCAGCAGCTTGGCAGCCAGCTCCTACAATGAGCAGTTCTTC. It is translated as CASSLAASSYNEQFF. The full variable domain, in which reference TRBV5-1 and TRBJ2-1 provide the parts outside the CDR3, is KAGVTQTPRYLIKTRGQQVTLSCSPISGHRSVSWYQQTPGQGLQFLFEYFSETQRNKGNFPGRFSGRQFSNSRSEMNVSTLELGDSALYLCASSLAASSYNEQFFGPGTRLTVL.

The chain has TRBV21-1 and TRBJ2-7; the D call of TRBD1 is as the table states it, not checked on the DNA. TRBV21-1 is deemed a pseudogene. The CDR3 spans 15 residues. The CDR3 DNA sequence: TGTGCCAGCAGCAACTCCAGGGGTAAGAGGAACGAGCAGTACTTC. Protein product: CASSNSRGKRNEQYF.

The gene calls are TRBV29-1 and TRBJ2-7; D unresolved. Trimming took off 4 bases at V and 5 bases at J, with 12 bases between the two ends. The CDR3 runs to 12 residues. Germline loops: CDR1 SQVTM, CDR2 ANQGSEA. CDR3 nucleotide sequence: TGCAGCGTTGGCCGGCAAAGGAACGAGCAGTACTTC. Translating it yields CSVGRQRNEQYF.

This sequence joins TRBV29-1 and TRBJ2-1, with 12 bases identical to TRBD2. Germline CDR1 reads SQVTM; CDR2 reads ANQGSEA. Unmatched junction bases numbered 10, after V lost 4 bases and J lost 6 bases. The CDR3 has 16 residues. CDR3: CSVVRGLAGLPNEQFF. CDR3 nucleotide sequence: TGCAGCGTTGTCCGAGGACTAGCGGGACTTCCCAATGAGCAGTTCTTC.

A remark on this clonotype: The junction differs from germline at one of its ends, possibly a read error. The chain couples TRBV10-3 to TRBJ2-7, with TRBD2 identical over 7 bases. CDR1 is ENHRY, CDR2 SYGVKD, per germline. The CDR3 is 13 amino acids. CDR3 in amino acids: CAIREYAGDEQYF. In DNA form, the CDR3 reads TGTGCCATCAGGGAGTATGCGGGGGACGAGCAGTACTTC.

The chain joins TRBV28 to TRBJ2-3; TRBD2 aligns across 9 bases. The V segment lost 9 bases and the J segment 0 bases; nucleotides outside the gene matches: 10. Germline V lookup: CDR1 MDHEN, CDR2 SYDVKM. This CDR3 contains 16 residues. CDR3 coding DNA: TGTGCCAGTAGACGGACTAGCGTGTTTAGCACAGATACGCAGTATTTT. Its protein product is CASRRTSVFSTDTQYF.